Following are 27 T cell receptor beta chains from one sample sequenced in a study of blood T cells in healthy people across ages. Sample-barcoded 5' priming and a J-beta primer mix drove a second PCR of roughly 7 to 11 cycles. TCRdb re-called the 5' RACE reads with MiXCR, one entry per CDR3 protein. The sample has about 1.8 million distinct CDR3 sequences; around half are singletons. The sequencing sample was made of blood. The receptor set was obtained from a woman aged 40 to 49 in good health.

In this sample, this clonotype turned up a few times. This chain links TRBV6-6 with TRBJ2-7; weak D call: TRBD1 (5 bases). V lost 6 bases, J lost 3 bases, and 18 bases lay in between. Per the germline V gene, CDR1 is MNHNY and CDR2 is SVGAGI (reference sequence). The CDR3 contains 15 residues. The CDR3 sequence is CASSWDGERGYEQYF. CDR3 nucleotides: TGTGCCAGCAGCTGGGATGGGGAAAGGGGCTACGAGCAGTACTTC.

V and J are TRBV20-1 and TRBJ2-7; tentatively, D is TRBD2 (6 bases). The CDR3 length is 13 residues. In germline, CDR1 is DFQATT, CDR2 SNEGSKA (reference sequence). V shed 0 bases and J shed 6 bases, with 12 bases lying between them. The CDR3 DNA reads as TGCAGTGCTAGAGAGCCAGGGAGGAGCGAGCAGTACTTC. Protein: CSAREPGRSEQYF.

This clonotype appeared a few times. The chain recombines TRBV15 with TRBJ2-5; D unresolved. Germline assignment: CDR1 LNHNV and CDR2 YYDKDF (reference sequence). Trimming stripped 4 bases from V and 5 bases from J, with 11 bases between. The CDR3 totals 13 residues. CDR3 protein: CATSKGPGETQYF. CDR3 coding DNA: TGTGCCACCAGCAAGGGTCCGGGCGAGACCCAGTACTTC.

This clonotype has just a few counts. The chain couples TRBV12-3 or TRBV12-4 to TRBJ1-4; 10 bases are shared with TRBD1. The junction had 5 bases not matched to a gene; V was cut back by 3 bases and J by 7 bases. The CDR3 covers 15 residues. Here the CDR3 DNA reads TGTGCCAGCAGTTTCGGGACAGGGGCGGTTGAAAAACTGTTTTTT. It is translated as CASSFGTGAVEKLFF.

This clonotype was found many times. DNA for the CDR3: TGTGCCAGCAGTTACTCTCCTAGCGGGGGCGAGACCCAGTACTTC. Encoded protein: CASSYSPSGGETQYF. This sequence joins TRBV6-5 and TRBJ2-5; 10 nucleotides agree with TRBD2. V lost 0 bases, J lost 5 bases, and 3 bases stayed unmatched. The CDR3 spans 15 residues. Germline CDR1 and CDR2: MNHEY and SVGAGI.

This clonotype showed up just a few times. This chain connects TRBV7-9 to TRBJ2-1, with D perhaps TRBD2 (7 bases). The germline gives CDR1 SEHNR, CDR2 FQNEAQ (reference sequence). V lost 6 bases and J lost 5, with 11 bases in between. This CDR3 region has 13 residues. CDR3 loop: CASRLGGDNEQFF. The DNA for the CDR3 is TGTGCCAGCAGGCTAGGGGGGGACAATGAGCAGTTCTTC.

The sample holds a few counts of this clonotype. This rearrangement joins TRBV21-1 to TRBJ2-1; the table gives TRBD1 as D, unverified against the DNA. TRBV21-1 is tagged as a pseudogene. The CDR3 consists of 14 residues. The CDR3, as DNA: TGTGCCAGCAGCAAAGCTAGAGAGGGGAATGAGCAGTTCTTC. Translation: CASSKAREGNEQFF.

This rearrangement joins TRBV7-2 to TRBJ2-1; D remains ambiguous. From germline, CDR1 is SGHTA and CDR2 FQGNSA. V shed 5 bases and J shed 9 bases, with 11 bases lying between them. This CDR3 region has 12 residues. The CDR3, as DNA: TGTGCCAGCAGCCACCAGTGGGGTGAGCAGTTCTTC. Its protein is CASSHQWGEQFF.

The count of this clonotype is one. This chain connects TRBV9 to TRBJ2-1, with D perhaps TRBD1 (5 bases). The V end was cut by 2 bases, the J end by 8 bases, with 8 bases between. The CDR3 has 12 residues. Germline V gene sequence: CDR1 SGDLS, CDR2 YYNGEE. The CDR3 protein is CASSVQGHEQFF. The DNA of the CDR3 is TGTGCCAGCAGCGTCCAGGGTCATGAGCAGTTCTTC.

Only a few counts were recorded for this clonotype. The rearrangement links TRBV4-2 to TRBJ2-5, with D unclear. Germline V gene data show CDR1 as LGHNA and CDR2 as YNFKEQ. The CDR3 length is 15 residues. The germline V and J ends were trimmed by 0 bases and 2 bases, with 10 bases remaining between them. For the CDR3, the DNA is TGTGCCAGCAGCCAAGATATCAACTTTCAAGAGACCCAGTACTTC. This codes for CASSQDINFQETQYF.

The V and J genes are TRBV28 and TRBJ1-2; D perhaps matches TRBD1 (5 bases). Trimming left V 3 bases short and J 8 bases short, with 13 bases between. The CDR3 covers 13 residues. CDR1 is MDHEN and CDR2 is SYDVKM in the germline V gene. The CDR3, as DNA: TGTGCCAGCAGTTTCGCAGGGCGAGGAGGCTACACCTTC. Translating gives CASSFAGRGGYTF.

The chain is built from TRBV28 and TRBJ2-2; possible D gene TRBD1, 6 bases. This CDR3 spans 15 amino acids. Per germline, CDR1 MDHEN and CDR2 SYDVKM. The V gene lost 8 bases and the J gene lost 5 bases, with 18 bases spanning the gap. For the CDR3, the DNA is TGTGCCAGCGGATACCGGGACACCGGTACCGGGGAGCTGTTTTTT. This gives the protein CASGYRDTGTGELFF.

CDR3 sequence: CASSLAVPLETQYF. The CDR3 nucleotides are TGTGCCAGCAGCTTAGCGGTACCACTAGAGACCCAGTACTTC. The chain recombines TRBV7-9 with TRBJ2-5; D is unresolved. Deletions cut 0 bases from V and 4 bases from J, with 9 bases between. Germline CDR1 and CDR2: SEHNR and FQNEAQ (reference sequence). The CDR3 has 14 residues.

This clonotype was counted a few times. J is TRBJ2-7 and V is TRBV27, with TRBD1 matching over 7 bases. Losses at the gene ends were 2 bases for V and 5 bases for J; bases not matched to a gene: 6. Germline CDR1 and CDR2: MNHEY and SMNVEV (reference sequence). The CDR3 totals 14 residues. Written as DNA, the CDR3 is TGTGCCAGCAGTTTAGTGACAGGGAGTGACGAGCAGTACTTC. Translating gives CASSLVTGSDEQYF.

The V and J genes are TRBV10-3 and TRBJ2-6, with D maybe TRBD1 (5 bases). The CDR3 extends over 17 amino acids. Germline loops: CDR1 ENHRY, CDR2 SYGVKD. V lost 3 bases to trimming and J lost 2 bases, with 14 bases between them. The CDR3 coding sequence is TGTGCCATCAGTGATAATGGACAAAGCGCTGGGGCCAACGTCCTGACTTTC. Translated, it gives CAISDNGQSAGANVLTF.

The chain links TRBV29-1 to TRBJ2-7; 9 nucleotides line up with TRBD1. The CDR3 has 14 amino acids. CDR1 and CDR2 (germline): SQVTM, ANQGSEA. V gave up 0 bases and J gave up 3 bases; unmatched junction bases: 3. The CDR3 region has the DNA TGCAGCGTTGAAGATGGGACAGGGAACTACGAGCAGTACTTC. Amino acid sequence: CSVEDGTGNYEQYF.

The DNA for the CDR3 is TGTGCCAGCAGCTCCGACTTGAGGGACCCGGGCACCATATATTTT. It codes for CASSSDLRDPGTIYF. The J gene is TRBJ1-3, the V gene TRBV9, with a possible D match to TRBD1 (5 bases). The CDR3 length is 15 residues. Per germline, CDR1 SGDLS and CDR2 YYNGEE. V was shortened by 4 bases and J by 9 bases, with 20 bases between the two germline ends.

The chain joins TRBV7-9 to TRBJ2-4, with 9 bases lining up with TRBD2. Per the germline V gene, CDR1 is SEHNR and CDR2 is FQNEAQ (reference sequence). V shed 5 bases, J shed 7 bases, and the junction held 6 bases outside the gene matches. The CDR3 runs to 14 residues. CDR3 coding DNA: TGTGCCAGCAGCCGGGCGGGGGGGCAGAACATTCAGTACTTC. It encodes CASSRAGGQNIQYF.

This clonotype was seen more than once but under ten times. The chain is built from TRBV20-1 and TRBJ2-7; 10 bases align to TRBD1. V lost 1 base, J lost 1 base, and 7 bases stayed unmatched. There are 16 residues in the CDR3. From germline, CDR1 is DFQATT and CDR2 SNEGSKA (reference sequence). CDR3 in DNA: TGCAGTGCTAGAGTCGTGACAGGGGGCTATTCCTACGAGCAGTACTTC. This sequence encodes CSARVVTGGYSYEQYF.

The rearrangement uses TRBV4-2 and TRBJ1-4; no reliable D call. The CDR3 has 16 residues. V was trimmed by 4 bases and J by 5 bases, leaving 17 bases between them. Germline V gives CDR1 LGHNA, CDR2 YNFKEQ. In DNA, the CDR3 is TGTGCCAGCAGCCCCCTCACGGGAGTCGGGAATGAAAAACTGTTTTTT. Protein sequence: CASSPLTGVGNEKLFF.

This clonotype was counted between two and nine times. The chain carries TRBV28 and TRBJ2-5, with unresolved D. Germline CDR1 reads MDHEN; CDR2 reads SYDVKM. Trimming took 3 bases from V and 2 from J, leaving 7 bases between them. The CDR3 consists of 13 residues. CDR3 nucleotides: TGTGCCAGCAGTTTTCAGTTTCAAGAGACCCAGTACTTC. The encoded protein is CASSFQFQETQYF.

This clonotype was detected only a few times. CDR3 sequence: CACKRTSVNTGELFF. CDR3 coding DNA: TGTGCCTGTAAGCGGACTAGCGTGAACACCGGGGAGCTGTTTTTT. The chain recombines TRBV6-2 or TRBV6-3 with TRBJ2-2, with 9 bases aligning to TRBD2. J was trimmed by 1 base and V by 11 bases; bases with no gene match: 8. The CDR3 sequence is 15 residues long. Germline values: CDR1 MNHEY, CDR2 SVGEGT.

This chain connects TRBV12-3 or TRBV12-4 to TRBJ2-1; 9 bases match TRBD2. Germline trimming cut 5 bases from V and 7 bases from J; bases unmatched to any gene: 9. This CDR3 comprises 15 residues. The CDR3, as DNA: TGTGCCAGCAGTAACGGGCGGGGGGGCCGTAATGAGCAGTTCTTC. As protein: CASSNGRGGRNEQFF.

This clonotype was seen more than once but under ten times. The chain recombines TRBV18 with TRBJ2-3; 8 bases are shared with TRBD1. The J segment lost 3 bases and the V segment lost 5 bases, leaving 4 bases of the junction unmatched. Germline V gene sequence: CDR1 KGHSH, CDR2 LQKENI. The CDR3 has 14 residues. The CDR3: CASSIQGETDTQYF. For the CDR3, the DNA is TGTGCCAGCTCAATACAGGGGGAGACAGATACGCAGTATTTT.

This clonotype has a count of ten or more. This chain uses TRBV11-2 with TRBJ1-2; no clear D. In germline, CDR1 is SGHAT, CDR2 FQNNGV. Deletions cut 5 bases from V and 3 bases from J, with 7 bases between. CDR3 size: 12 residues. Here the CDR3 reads CASSDGHYGYTF. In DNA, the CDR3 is TGTGCCAGCAGCGACGGTCACTATGGCTACACCTTC.

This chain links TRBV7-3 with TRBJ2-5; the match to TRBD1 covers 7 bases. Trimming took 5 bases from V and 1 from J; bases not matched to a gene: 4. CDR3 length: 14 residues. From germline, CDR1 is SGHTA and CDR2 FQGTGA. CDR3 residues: CASSKQGLQETQYF. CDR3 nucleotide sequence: TGTGCCAGCAGCAAACAGGGGCTCCAAGAGACCCAGTACTTC.

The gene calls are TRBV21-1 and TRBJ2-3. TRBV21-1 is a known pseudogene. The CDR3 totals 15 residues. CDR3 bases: TGTGCCAGCAGCAAAGATAGACTTTGCACAGATACGCAGTATTTT. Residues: CASSKDRLCTDTQYF.